This record looks at one T cell receptor (beta chain) sequence and its context. Its antigen remains unidentified. The sample's treatment: roughly 10-day PBMC culture with coronavirus spike peptide pools or control peptides (ViraFEST assay). The authors replaced half the medium with fresh IL-2 medium on days 3 and 7. Germline CDR1 is DFQATT and CDR2 is SNEGSKA (reference sequence). The CDR3 totals 13 residues. This sample stems from a study of vaccination and CD4 T cells after COVID-19. On the study more broadly: Convalescent cases consisted of six males and four females, of whom two were Hispanic.

Study-level points and caveats: In median terms, SARS-CoV-2-reactive clonotypes went from approximately 21 to 40, a nonsignificant rise. Spike mono-reactive status applied to 304 of 307 vaccine-specific clones in convalescent patients.

Sequenced with the Oncomine TCR Beta short-read assay was DNA taken from cultured CD4+ T cells. From the PCR reads, TCRdb called clonotypes with MiXCR, one entry per CDR3 protein. Here the sample spans under 25,000 distinct CDR3 sequences, roughly 44% being singletons. This receptor was identified in a human donor with COVID-19. The sample taken for sequencing was cultured CD4+ T cells from blood. The rearrangement joins TRBV20-1 to TRBJ2-3, with 8 positions matching TRBD1. The DNA of the CDR3 is TGCAGCGTCGACAGGGGCTTCACAGATACGCAGTATTTT. Encoded protein: CSVDRGFTDTQYF.